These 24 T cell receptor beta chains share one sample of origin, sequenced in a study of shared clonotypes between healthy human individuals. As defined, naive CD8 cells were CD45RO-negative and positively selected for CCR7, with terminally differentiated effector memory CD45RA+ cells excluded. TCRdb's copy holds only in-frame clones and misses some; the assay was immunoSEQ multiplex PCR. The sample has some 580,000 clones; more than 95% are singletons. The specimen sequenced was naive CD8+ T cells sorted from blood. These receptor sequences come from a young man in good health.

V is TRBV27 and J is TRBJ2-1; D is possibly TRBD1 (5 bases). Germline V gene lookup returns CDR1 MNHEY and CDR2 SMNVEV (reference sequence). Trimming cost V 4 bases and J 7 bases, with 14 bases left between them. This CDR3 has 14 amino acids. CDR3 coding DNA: TGTGCCAGCAGTTGGGGCCCTGCGTATAATGAGCAGTTCTTC. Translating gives CASSWGPAYNEQFF.

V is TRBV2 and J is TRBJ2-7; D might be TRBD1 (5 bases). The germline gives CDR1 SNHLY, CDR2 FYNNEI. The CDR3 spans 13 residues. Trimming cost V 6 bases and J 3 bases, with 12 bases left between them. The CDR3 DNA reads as TGTGCCAGCAGCTCTTTGGGGCTCTACGAGCAGTACTTC. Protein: CASSSLGLYEQYF.

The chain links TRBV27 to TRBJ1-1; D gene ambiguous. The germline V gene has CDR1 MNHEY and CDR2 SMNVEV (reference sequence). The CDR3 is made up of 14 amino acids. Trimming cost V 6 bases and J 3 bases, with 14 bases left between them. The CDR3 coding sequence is TGTGCCAGCAGGAAAAGAGAGTGGGACACTGAAGCTTTCTTT. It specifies CASRKREWDTEAFF.

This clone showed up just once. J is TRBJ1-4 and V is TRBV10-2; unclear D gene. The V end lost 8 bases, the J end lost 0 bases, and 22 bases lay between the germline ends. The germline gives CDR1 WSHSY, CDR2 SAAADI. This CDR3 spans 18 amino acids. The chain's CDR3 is CASLGYWPTDATNEKLFF. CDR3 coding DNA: TGCGCCAGCTTGGGGTATTGGCCTACCGATGCAACTAATGAAAAACTGTTTTTT.

The CDR3 here is CASSGHGRVFYEQYF. The DNA for the CDR3 is TGTGCCAGCAGCGGGCATGGCAGGGTCTTCTACGAGCAGTACTTC. J is TRBJ2-7 and V is TRBV11-2; D might be TRBD1 (5 bases). This CDR3 is built from 15 residues. V gave up 5 bases and J gave up 3 bases, with 17 bases separating them. Germline V CDR1 and CDR2: SGHAT, FQNNGV.

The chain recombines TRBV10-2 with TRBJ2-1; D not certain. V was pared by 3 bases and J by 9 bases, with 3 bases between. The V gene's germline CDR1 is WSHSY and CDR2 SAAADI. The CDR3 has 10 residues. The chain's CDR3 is CASSEVEQFF. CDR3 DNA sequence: TGCGCCAGCAGTGAAGTTGAGCAGTTCTTC.

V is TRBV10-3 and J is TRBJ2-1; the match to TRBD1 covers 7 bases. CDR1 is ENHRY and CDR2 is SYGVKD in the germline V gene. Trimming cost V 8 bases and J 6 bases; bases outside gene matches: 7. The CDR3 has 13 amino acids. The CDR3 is CAIARGSVNEQFF. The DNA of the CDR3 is TGTGCCATCGCCAGGGGGAGCGTCAATGAGCAGTTCTTC.

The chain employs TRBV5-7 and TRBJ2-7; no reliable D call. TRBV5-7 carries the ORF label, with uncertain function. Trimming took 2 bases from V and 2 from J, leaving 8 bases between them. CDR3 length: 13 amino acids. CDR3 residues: CASSFPETYEQYF. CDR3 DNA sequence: TGTGCCAGCAGCTTCCCTGAAACCTACGAGCAGTACTTC.

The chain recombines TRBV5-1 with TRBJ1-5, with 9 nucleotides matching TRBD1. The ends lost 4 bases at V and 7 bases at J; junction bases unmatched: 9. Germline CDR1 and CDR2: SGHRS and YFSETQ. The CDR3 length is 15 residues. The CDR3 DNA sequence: TGCGCCAGCAGCCTGGACAGGGGACCTCTACAGCCCCAGCATTTT. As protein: CASSLDRGPLQPQHF.

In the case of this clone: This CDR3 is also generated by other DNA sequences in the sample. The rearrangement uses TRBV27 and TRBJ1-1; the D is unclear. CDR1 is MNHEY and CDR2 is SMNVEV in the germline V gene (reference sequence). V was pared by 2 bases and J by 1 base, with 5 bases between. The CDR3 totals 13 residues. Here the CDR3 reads CASSLGQNTEAFF. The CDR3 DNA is TGTGCCAGCAGTTTAGGTCAGAACACTGAAGCTTTCTTT.

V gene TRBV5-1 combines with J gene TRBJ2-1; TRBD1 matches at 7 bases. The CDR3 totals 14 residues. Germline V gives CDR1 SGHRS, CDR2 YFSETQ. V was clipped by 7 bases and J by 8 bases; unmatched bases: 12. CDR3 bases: TGCGCCAGCGCGCCCATAACAGGGGCCGATGAGCAGTTCTTC. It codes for CASAPITGADEQFF.

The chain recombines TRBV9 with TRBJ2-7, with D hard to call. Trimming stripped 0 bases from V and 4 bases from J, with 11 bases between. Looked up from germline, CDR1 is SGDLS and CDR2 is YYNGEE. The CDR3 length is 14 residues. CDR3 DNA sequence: TGTGCCAGCAGCGTAGGGGCGCGGTTATACGAGCAGTACTTC. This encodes CASSVGARLYEQYF.

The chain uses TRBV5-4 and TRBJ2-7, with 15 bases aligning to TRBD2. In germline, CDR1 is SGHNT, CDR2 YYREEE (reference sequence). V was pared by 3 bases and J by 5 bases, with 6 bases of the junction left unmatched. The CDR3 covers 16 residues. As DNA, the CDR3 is TGTGCCAGCAGCTCTGGACTAGCGGGAGGGGGGGACGAGCAGTACTTC. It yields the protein CASSSGLAGGGDEQYF. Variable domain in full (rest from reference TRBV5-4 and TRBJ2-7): ETGVTQSPTHLIKTRGQQVTLRCSSQSGHNTVSWYQQALGQGPQFIFQYYREEENGRGNFPPRFSGLQFPNYSSELNVNALELDDSALYLCASSSGLAGGGDEQYFGPGTRLTVT.

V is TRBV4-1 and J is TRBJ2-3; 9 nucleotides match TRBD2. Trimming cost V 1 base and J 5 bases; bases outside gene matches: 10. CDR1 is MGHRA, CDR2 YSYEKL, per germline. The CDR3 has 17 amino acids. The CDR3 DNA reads TGCGCCAGCAGCCAAGCCGAATGGCGGGAGGGCCTAGATACGCAGTATTTT. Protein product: CASSQAEWREGLDTQYF.

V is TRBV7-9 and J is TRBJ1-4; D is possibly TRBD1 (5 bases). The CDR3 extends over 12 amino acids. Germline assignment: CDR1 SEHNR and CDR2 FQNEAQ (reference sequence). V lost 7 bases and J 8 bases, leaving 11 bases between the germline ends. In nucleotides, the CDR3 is TGTGCCAGCAATGGGGCGCACGAAAAACTGTTTTTT. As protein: CASNGAHEKLFF.

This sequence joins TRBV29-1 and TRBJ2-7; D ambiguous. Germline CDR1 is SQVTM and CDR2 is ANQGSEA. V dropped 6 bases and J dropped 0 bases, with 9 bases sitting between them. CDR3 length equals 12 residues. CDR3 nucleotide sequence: TGCAGCGTGGTGGCGGACTCCTACGAGCAGTACTTC. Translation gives CSVVADSYEQYF.

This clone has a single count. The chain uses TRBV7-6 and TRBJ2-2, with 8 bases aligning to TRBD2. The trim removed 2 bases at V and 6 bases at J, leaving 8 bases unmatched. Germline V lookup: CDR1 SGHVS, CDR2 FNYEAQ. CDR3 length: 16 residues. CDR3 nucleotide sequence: TGTGCCAGCAGCTTAAGCATAGCGGGACCGGCCGGGGAGCTGTTTTTT. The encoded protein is CASSLSIAGPAGELFF. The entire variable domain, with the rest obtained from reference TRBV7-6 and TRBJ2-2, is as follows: GAGVSQSPRYKVTKRGQDVALRCDPISGHVSLYWYRQALGQGPEFLTYFNYEAQQDKSGLPNDRFSAERPEGSISTLTIQRTEQRDSAMYRCASSLSIAGPAGELFFGEGSRLTVL.

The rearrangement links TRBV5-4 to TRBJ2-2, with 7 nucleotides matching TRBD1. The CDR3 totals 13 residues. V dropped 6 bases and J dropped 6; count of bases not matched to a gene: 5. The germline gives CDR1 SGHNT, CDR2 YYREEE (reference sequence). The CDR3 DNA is TGTGCCAGCACCCTCACAGGGGCCGGGGAGCTGTTTTTT. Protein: CASTLTGAGELFF.

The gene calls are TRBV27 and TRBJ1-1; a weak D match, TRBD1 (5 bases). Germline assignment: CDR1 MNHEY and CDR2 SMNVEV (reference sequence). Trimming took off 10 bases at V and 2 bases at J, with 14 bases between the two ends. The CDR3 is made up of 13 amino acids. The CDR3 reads CANRRQPNTEAFF. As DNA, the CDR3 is TGTGCCAACCGCAGACAGCCCAACACTGAAGCTTTCTTT.

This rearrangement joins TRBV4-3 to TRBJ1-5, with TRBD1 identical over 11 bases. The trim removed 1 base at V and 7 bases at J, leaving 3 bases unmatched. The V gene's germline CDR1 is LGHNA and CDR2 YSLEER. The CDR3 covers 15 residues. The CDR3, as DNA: TGCGCCAGCAGCCAAGGGACAGGGGGCGAGCAGCCCCAGCATTTT. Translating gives CASSQGTGGEQPQHF.

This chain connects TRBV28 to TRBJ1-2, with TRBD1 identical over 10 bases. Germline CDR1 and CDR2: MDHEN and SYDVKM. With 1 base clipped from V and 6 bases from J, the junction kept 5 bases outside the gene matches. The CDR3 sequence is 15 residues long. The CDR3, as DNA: TGTGCCAGCAGTTTATTCCGGGACAGGGGTGATGGCTACACCTTC. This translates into CASSLFRDRGDGYTF.

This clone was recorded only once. The CDR3: CASSSEARSSYEQYF. The CDR3, as DNA: TGTGCCAGCAGCTCCGAGGCAAGGTCAAGCTACGAGCAGTACTTC. The chain joins TRBV7-8 to TRBJ2-7; D unresolved. The V end lost 4 bases, the J end lost 3 bases, and 16 bases lay between the germline ends. Per germline, CDR1 SGHVS and CDR2 FQNEAQ. The CDR3 extends over 15 amino acids.

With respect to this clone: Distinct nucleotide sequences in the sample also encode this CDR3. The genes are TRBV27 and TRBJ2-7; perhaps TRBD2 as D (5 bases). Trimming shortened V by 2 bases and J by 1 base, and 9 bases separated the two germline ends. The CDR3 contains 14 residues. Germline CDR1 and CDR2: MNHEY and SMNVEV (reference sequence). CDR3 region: CASSLGLASYEQYF. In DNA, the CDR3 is TGTGCCAGCAGTTTAGGGTTAGCGTCCTACGAGCAGTACTTC.

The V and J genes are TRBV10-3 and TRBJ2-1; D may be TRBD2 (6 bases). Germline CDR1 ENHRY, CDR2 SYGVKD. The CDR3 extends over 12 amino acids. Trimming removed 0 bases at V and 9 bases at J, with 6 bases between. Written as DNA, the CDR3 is TGTGCCATCAGTGAGTCTAGCGGTGAGCAGTTCTTC. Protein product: CAISESSGEQFF.